The 28 T cell receptor beta chains in this list originate from one sample, sequenced in a study of shared clonotypes between healthy human individuals. Here immunoSEQ multiplex PCR was the method, and the copy in TCRdb shows in-frame clones only, minus some. The sample holds some 2,000,000 clones, around 95% seen once. The sample comprised naive CD4+ T cells sorted from blood. Subset: CD45RA+ positively selected. Receptors originate from a man in his late teens or twenties in good health.

The rearrangement uses TRBV30 and TRBJ2-3; 7 nucleotides agree with TRBD2. Germline V gene data show CDR1 as GTSNPN and CDR2 as SVGIG (reference sequence). The CDR3 spans 14 residues. The V segment lost 3 bases and the J segment 2 bases; nucleotides outside the gene matches: 5. The CDR3 sequence is CAWRKGTITDTQYF. DNA for the CDR3: TGTGCCTGGAGAAAAGGGACTATCACAGATACGCAGTATTTT.

The V and J genes are TRBV6-5 and TRBJ2-2; TRBD2 agrees at 9 bases. This CDR3 is 14 amino acids long. CDR1 is MNHEY and CDR2 is SVGAGI in the germline V gene. The V segment lost 6 bases and the J segment 4 bases; nucleotides outside the gene matches: 3. CDR3 region: CASRGSGGTGELFF. The CDR3 region has the DNA TGTGCCAGCAGGGGTAGCGGGGGCACCGGGGAGCTGTTTTTT.

The chain combines TRBV15 with TRBJ2-5; D remains unclear. Germline-derived CDR1 and CDR2 are LNHNV and YYDKDF (reference sequence). The CDR3 totals 12 residues. The germline V and J ends were trimmed by 8 bases and 2 bases, with 9 bases remaining between them. DNA for the CDR3: TGTGCCACCGGGCGGTCGCAAGAGACCCAGTACTTC. Translating it yields CATGRSQETQYF.

The rearrangement uses TRBV5-1 and TRBJ2-1; maybe TRBD1 (5 bases). The V end lost 1 base, the J end lost 5 bases, and 10 bases lay between the germline ends. The CDR3 has 14 residues. Germline values: CDR1 SGHRS, CDR2 YFSETQ. CDR3 protein: CASSLISGNNEQFF. The CDR3 DNA follows: TGCGCCAGCAGCTTGATCTCAGGGAACAATGAGCAGTTCTTC.

The chain recombines TRBV6-5 with TRBJ2-1; perhaps TRBD2 as D (5 bases). V was shortened by 4 bases and J by 3 bases, with 16 bases between the two germline ends. Germline V gene data show CDR1 as MNHEY and CDR2 as SVGAGI. The CDR3 sequence is 16 residues long. The CDR3 protein is CASSSLSGFYYNEQFF. The CDR3 DNA sequence: TGTGCCAGCAGTTCCTTAAGCGGCTTTTACTACAATGAGCAGTTCTTC.

The DNA for the CDR3 is TGCGCCAGCAGTGACAGGGGCCAGAACACTGAAGCTTTCTTT. Protein product: CASSDRGQNTEAFF. The chain combines TRBV5-1 with TRBJ1-1; TRBD1 aligns across 8 bases. V was clipped by 5 bases and J by 1 base; unmatched bases: 4. Per germline, CDR1 SGHRS and CDR2 YFSETQ. There are 14 residues in the CDR3.

On this clone itself: The same CDR3 arises from other DNA sequences in this sample as well. The chain uses TRBV5-1 and TRBJ2-3; 7 positions match TRBD1. J was trimmed by 0 bases and V by 4 bases; bases with no gene match: 2. The CDR3 consists of 14 residues. Looked up from germline, CDR1 is SGHRS and CDR2 is YFSETQ. CDR3 sequence: CASSRQGSTDTQYF. The CDR3 coding sequence is TGCGCCAGCAGCCGACAGGGAAGCACAGATACGCAGTATTTT. Using reference TRBV5-1 and TRBJ2-3 for the parts outside the CDR3, the full variable domain is KAGVTQTPRYLIKTRGQQVTLSCSPISGHRSVSWYQQTPGQGLQFLFEYFSETQRNKGNFPGRFSGRQFSNSRSEMNVSTLELGDSALYLCASSRQGSTDTQYFGPGTRLTVL.

The genes are TRBV19 and TRBJ2-7; D ambiguous. Trimming removed 6 bases at V and 13 bases at J, with 16 bases between. CDR1 LNHDA and CDR2 SQIVND come from the germline V gene (reference sequence). This CDR3 contains 11 residues. CDR3 amino acids: CASSNQYLTYF. As DNA, the CDR3 is TGTGCCAGTAGCAATCAGTATCTCACCTACTTC.

V and J are TRBV30 and TRBJ2-5, with D maybe TRBD2 (5 bases). The length of the CDR3 is 13 residues. CDR1 and CDR2 from the germline V gene are GTSNPN and SVGIG (reference sequence). The germline V and J ends were trimmed by 3 bases and 1 base, with 9 bases remaining between them. CDR3 region: CAWSIGLQETQYF. The DNA of the CDR3 is TGTGCCTGGAGCATCGGACTCCAAGAGACCCAGTACTTC.

This chain uses TRBV7-8 with TRBJ2-5; D ambiguous. This CDR3 has 15 amino acids. Germline V lookup: CDR1 SGHVS, CDR2 FQNEAQ. V was cut by 1 base and J by 4 bases, with 13 bases left in between. CDR3 DNA sequence: TGTGCCAGCAGCTTAGGTTCTGGGGTGGGAGAGACCCAGTACTTC. Translated: CASSLGSGVGETQYF.

J is TRBJ1-6 and V is TRBV30, with D unresolved. CDR3 size: 15 residues. Germline V gives CDR1 GTSNPN, CDR2 SVGIG (reference sequence). V lost 2 bases to trimming and J lost 7 bases, with 15 bases between them. The DNA for the CDR3 is TGTGCCTGGAGTCCCCTCGGGAGTCTCAATTCACCCCTCCACTTT. Its translation: CAWSPLGSLNSPLHF.

The chain uses TRBV19 and TRBJ1-2, with D uncertain. Trimming left V 5 bases short and J 3 bases short, with 7 bases between. Per germline, CDR1 LNHDA and CDR2 SQIVND (reference sequence). This CDR3 contains 12 residues. CDR3 in DNA: TGTGCCAGTAGTGGGGTTTACTATGGCTACACCTTC. The encoded protein is CASSGVYYGYTF.

This chain connects TRBV6-5 to TRBJ1-4; D might be TRBD1 (5 bases). Trimming took off 2 bases at V and 3 bases at J, with 10 bases between the two ends. Germline lookup yields CDR1 MNHEY and CDR2 SVGAGI. CDR3 length equals 15 residues. The CDR3: CASSYRAGSNEKLFF. The CDR3 DNA is TGTGCCAGCAGTTACAGGGCAGGGTCTAATGAAAAACTGTTTTTT.

As regards this clone: The identical CDR3 is also encoded by other nucleotide sequences in the sample. The CDR3 spells CAWSVTSYEQYF. As DNA, the CDR3 is TGTGCCTGGAGTGTCACTAGCTACGAGCAGTACTTC. The chain uses TRBV30 and TRBJ2-7; D possibly corresponds to TRBD2 (5 bases). Germline lookup yields CDR1 GTSNPN and CDR2 SVGIG (reference sequence). Trimming removed 0 bases at V and 3 bases at J, with 6 bases between. The CDR3 length is 12 residues.

The chain carries TRBV30 and TRBJ1-1, with 7 bases lining up with TRBD1. Germline values: CDR1 GTSNPN, CDR2 SVGIG (reference sequence). The CDR3 spans 16 residues. Trimming at V came to 5 bases and at J to 2 bases, leaving 14 bases not matched to a gene. The CDR3 sequence: CAWRIQGILSNTEAFF. The CDR3 region has the DNA TGTGCCTGGCGGATACAGGGGATCTTAAGTAACACTGAAGCTTTCTTT.

CDR3 coding DNA: TGTGCCAGCAGTGTTAAGGGAGTTGGGGAAAAACTGTTTTTT. Its translation is CASSVKGVGEKLFF. The chain has TRBV6-1 and TRBJ1-4, with D hard to call. Germline assignment: CDR1 MNHNS and CDR2 SASEGT. Trimming removed 4 bases at V and 8 bases at J, with 14 bases between. This CDR3 region has 14 residues.

The CDR3 here is CASSGGSGPYEQYF. The CDR3 DNA sequence: TGTGCCAGCAGCGGGGGGTCAGGGCCCTACGAGCAGTACTTC. This chain links TRBV5-4 with TRBJ2-7; D may be TRBD2 (6 bases). Germline V gene sequence: CDR1 SGHNT, CDR2 YYREEE (reference sequence). CDR3 length: 14 residues. V lost 4 bases and J 2 bases, leaving 13 bases between the germline ends.

The rearrangement joins TRBV4-1 to TRBJ1-2; D is possibly TRBD1 (5 bases). The V end was cut by 0 bases, the J end by 6 bases, with 8 bases between. The V gene's germline CDR1 is MGHRA and CDR2 YSYEKL. The CDR3 extends over 13 amino acids. CDR3 in amino acids: CASSQEGEHGYTF. DNA for the CDR3: TGCGCCAGCAGCCAAGAAGGGGAGCATGGCTACACCTTC.

As regards this clone: In the same sample, other DNA sequences code for this CDR3. The chain recombines TRBV18 with TRBJ1-5, with D uncertain. The CDR3 has 13 amino acids. Germline assignment: CDR1 KGHSH and CDR2 LQKENI. With 0 bases removed from V and 5 bases from J, the gap between germline ends came to 5 bases. The CDR3 protein is CASSPPGDQPQHF. In nucleotides, the CDR3 is TGTGCCAGCTCACCACCTGGAGATCAGCCCCAGCATTTT.

The rearrangement joins TRBV6-5 to TRBJ1-6; 9 bases are a match to TRBD1. The CDR3 consists of 15 residues. Germline assignment: CDR1 MNHEY and CDR2 SVGAGI. With 0 bases clipped from V and 9 bases from J, the junction kept 3 bases outside the gene matches. CDR3 sequence: CASSYSDRGVSPLHF. The CDR3 DNA reads as TGTGCCAGCAGTTACTCAGACAGGGGGGTTTCACCCCTCCACTTT.

The J gene is TRBJ2-5, the V gene TRBV5-1; 10 bases are shared with TRBD2. CDR3 length: 20 residues. Germline CDR1 and CDR2: SGHRS and YFSETQ. V lost 4 bases to trimming and J lost 1 base; unmatched junction nucleotides: 19. Written as DNA, the CDR3 is TGCGCCAGCAGCCCCGGTCAATCCGGGACTAGCGCGTTTACCCAAGAGACCCAGTACTTC. Its protein product is CASSPGQSGTSAFTQETQYF.

The chain couples TRBV11-2 to TRBJ2-6; D assignment may be TRBD1 or TRBD2 (5 bases each). This CDR3 contains 19 residues. Trimming shortened V by 4 bases and J by 0 bases, and 19 bases separated the two germline ends. The germline gives CDR1 SGHAT, CDR2 FQNNGV. The CDR3 DNA sequence: TGTGCCAGCAGCTCGGAGGAGGCGGACAAACGCTCTGGGGCCAACGTCCTGACTTTC. Residues: CASSSEEADKRSGANVLTF.

CDR3 nucleotides: TGTGCCTGGAGCATAGCACGACAGCCCCAGCATTTT. It is translated as CAWSIARQPQHF. The J gene is TRBJ1-5, the V gene TRBV30; D remains ambiguous. The CDR3 length is 12 residues. Trimming shortened V by 3 bases and J by 7 bases, and 10 bases separated the two germline ends. Germline V gene sequence: CDR1 GTSNPN, CDR2 SVGIG (reference sequence).

This chain connects TRBV5-1 to TRBJ2-7, with D perhaps given as TRBD1 or TRBD2 (5 bases each). Germline CDR1 is SGHRS and CDR2 is YFSETQ. V was pared by 5 bases and J by 7 bases, with 13 bases between. CDR3 length: 12 residues. CDR3 DNA sequence: TGCGCCAGCAGTGGGGACGCTAGAGAGCAGTACTTC. This gives the protein CASSGDAREQYF. The full variable domain, in which reference TRBV5-1 and TRBJ2-7 provide the parts outside the CDR3, is KAGVTQTPRYLIKTRGQQVTLSCSPISGHRSVSWYQQTPGQGLQFLFEYFSETQRNKGNFPGRFSGRQFSNSRSEMNVSTLELGDSALYLCASSGDAREQYFGPGTRLTVT.

The V gene is TRBV14, the J gene TRBJ2-7, with D uncertain. Trimming removed 0 bases at V and 2 bases at J, with 5 bases between. Germline V lookup: CDR1 SGHDN, CDR2 FVKESK. The CDR3 consists of 13 residues. The CDR3 DNA reads as TGTGCCAGCAGCCAAGACAGAGCCTACGAGCAGTACTTC. Translation: CASSQDRAYEQYF.

The chain has TRBV6-5 and TRBJ2-3; weak D call: TRBD2 (5 bases). V was clipped by 5 bases and J by 1 base, with 10 bases between them. Looked up from germline, CDR1 is MNHEY and CDR2 is SVGAGI. This CDR3 is 14 amino acids long. The CDR3 nucleotides are TGTGCCAGCAGTGCGAGGGCCCGCACAGATACGCAGTATTTT. As protein: CASSARARTDTQYF.

The rearrangement joins TRBV2 to TRBJ1-2; D unresolved. Germline lookup yields CDR1 SNHLY and CDR2 FYNNEI. Trimming took off 6 bases at V and 4 bases at J, with 15 bases between the two ends. The CDR3 spans 14 residues. The CDR3 bases are TGTGCCAGCAGCGGTGAGGTCGTATCCTATGGCTACACCTTC. Protein sequence: CASSGEVVSYGYTF.

The chain carries TRBV30 and TRBJ2-4, with D tentatively TRBD1 (5 bases). Germline CDR1 GTSNPN, CDR2 SVGIG (reference sequence). Trimming shortened V by 4 bases and J by 6 bases, and 19 bases separated the two germline ends. This CDR3 contains 15 residues. This CDR3 is CAWKRGKLPTNIQYF. CDR3 DNA sequence: TGTGCCTGGAAAAGGGGTAAACTCCCCACAAACATTCAGTACTTC.